Shown below are 20 T cell receptor beta chains from a single sample sequenced in a study of regulatory T cells in long-lasting Graves disease. Arm-PCR of CDR3 regions with iRepertoire HTBI primers generated TCR beta libraries. TCRdb independently ran MiXCR on the multiplex PCR reads; one entry per CDR3 protein. The table lists approximately 500,000 distinct CDR3 sequences, about 22% of them singletons. As to time point: persistent/refractory GD, antithyroid drugs over 5 years with positive TRAb. PBMC RNA was the source of the TCR library. The material was peripheral blood mononuclear cells (PBMCs), obtained when the disease was refractory, from a patient treated with antithyroid drugs. These TCRs come from a female donor with Graves disease.

This clonotype was observed a handful of times. The chain employs TRBV12-3 or TRBV12-4 and TRBJ2-2; no clear D gene. The V gene lost 2 bases and the J gene lost 6 bases, with 13 bases spanning the gap. This CDR3 is 15 amino acids long. DNA for the CDR3: TGTGCCAGCAGTTTACCCCCGAGGTGGGCCGGGGAGCTGTTTTTT. It specifies CASSLPPRWAGELFF.

This clonotype was counted many times. V is TRBV29-1 and J is TRBJ2-5; TRBD2 matches 9 bases. Germline CDR1 SQVTM, CDR2 ANQGSEA. V trimming: 5 bases; J trimming: 5 bases; junction bases outside the gene matches: 9. The CDR3 has 14 amino acids. CDR3 DNA: TGCAGCGTTACTGGCGGGAGGGCCGGGGAGACCCAGTACTTC. Its protein product is CSVTGGRAGETQYF.

This clonotype has ten or more counts. This chain uses TRBV7-8 with TRBJ2-7, with TRBD2 identical over 11 bases. The V and J ends lost 9 bases and 2 bases, in that order; junction bases with no gene match: 9. The V gene's germline CDR1 is SGHVS and CDR2 FQNEAQ. The CDR3 contains 15 residues. CDR3 coding DNA: TGTGCCAGTTCGAGTAGCGGGAGGGCGGCCTACGAGCAGTACTTC. Translating it yields CASSSSGRAAYEQYF.

This clonotype showed up many times. V usage is TRBV29-1 and J usage is TRBJ2-5; D might be TRBD1 (5 bases). CDR1 is SQVTM, CDR2 ANQGSEA, per germline. The CDR3 is 14 residues long. Trimming took 3 bases from V and 0 from J, leaving 11 bases between them. CDR3 DNA sequence: TGCAGCGTTGATGCAGGGCGTAACCAAGAGACCCAGTACTTC. Its protein is CSVDAGRNQETQYF.

This clonotype came up many times. The genes are TRBV28 and TRBJ2-5; D call uncertain. The ends were cut back, 1 base at V and 2 bases at J, with 14 bases in the middle. The CDR3 length is 16 residues. CDR1 is MDHEN, CDR2 SYDVKM, per germline. CDR3 in DNA: TGTGCCAGCAGTTTATCCCGGGCCTATAGTCAAGAGACCCAGTACTTC. This sequence encodes CASSLSRAYSQETQYF.

This clonotype was counted at least ten times. One junction end does not reproduce the germline sequence, and a read error may be involved. This chain connects TRBV12-3 or TRBV12-4 to TRBJ1-1, with no clear D. This CDR3 spans 15 amino acids. Here the CDR3 DNA reads TGTACCAGCAGCTTACGCCGCGGGAAGAACACTGAAGCTTTCTTT. Translation gives CTSSLRRGKNTEAFF.

At least ten counts were recorded for this clonotype. The chain uses TRBV20-1 and TRBJ1-2, with D possibly TRBD1 on 6 matching bases. CDR1 and CDR2 from the germline V gene are DFQATT and SNEGSKA (reference sequence). The CDR3 runs 13 residues. The CDR3 spells CGGGAYRDDGYTF. Written as DNA, the CDR3 is TGCGGAGGGGGGGCCTACAGGGATGATGGCTACACCTTC.

The V and J genes are TRBV20-1 and TRBJ2-5, with D unclear. Germline V lookup: CDR1 DFQATT, CDR2 SNEGSKA (reference sequence). The CDR3 sequence is 13 residues long. V lost 5 bases to trimming and J lost 1 base, with 11 bases between them. The CDR3 spells CSASEPPQETQYF. The DNA for the CDR3 is TGCAGTGCTTCCGAACCTCCCCAAGAGACCCAGTACTTC.

In its sample, this clonotype was seen a few times. The chain couples TRBV7-9 to TRBJ1-3; maybe TRBD1 (6 bases). V shed 5 bases and J shed 0 bases, with 11 bases lying between them. This CDR3 contains 15 residues. Germline CDR1 and CDR2: SEHNR and FQNEAQ (reference sequence). CDR3 sequence: CASSTQGASGNTIYF. The CDR3 nucleotides are TGTGCCAGCAGCACACAGGGAGCCTCTGGAAACACCATATATTTT.

The chain carries TRBV4-2 and TRBJ2-7; the D gene could be TRBD1 or TRBD2 (5 bases each). Germline CDR1 is LGHNA and CDR2 is YNFKEQ. The CDR3 loop spans 15 amino acids. V dropped 4 bases and J dropped 3 bases, with 16 bases sitting between them. The CDR3 reads CASSPFLGVDYEQYF. CDR3 nucleotides: TGTGCCAGCAGCCCCTTCTTGGGGGTCGACTACGAGCAGTACTTC.

This chain uses TRBV7-8 with TRBJ2-6; no reliable D call. CDR3 size: 13 residues. Trimming left V 7 bases short and J 1 base short, with 5 bases between. The germline V gene encodes CDR1 SGHVS and CDR2 FQNEAQ. The CDR3 loop reads CASIISGANVLTF. Here the CDR3 DNA reads TGTGCCAGCATCATTTCTGGGGCCAACGTCCTGACTTTC.

The chain has TRBV14 and TRBJ1-6, with 11 bases that match TRBD1. In germline, CDR1 is SGHDN, CDR2 FVKESK. The CDR3 sequence is 16 residues long. V gave up 3 bases and J gave up 7 bases; unmatched junction bases: 5. CDR3 amino acids: CASSQLGTGGNSPLHF. The CDR3 DNA reads TGTGCCAGCAGCCAGTTAGGGACAGGGGGAAATTCACCCCTCCACTTT. The variable domain in full, completed from reference TRBV14 and TRBJ1-6, reads EAGVTQFPSHSVIEKGQTVTLRCDPISGHDNLYWYRRVMGKEIKFLLHFVKESKQDESGMPNNRFLAERTGGTYSTLKVQPAELEDSGVYFCASSQLGTGGNSPLHFGNGTRLTVT.

This clonotype was seen repeatedly, ten times or more. The chain carries TRBV28 and TRBJ2-5; D possibly uses TRBD1 or TRBD2 (7 bases each). The CDR3 is 16 residues long. Germline CDR1 is MDHEN and CDR2 is SYDVKM. V was pared by 6 bases and J by 1 base, with 18 bases between. CDR3 nucleotide sequence: TGTGCCAGCAGCGGGGGAGGGGCAGGGGGCCAAGAGACCCAGTACTTC. Protein sequence: CASSGGGAGGQETQYF.

This clonotype was seen repeatedly, ten times or more. This sequence joins TRBV5-5 and TRBJ1-2; tentative D call: TRBD1 (6 bases). The germline gives CDR1 SGHKS, CDR2 YYEKEE (reference sequence). The length of the CDR3 is 19 residues. V was clipped by 2 bases and J by 4 bases, with 27 bases between them. The CDR3 DNA is TGTGCCAGCAGCTTCAGACAGGTCCGCAGGGATGACTTTGGCTATGGCTACACCTTC. This gives the protein CASSFRQVRRDDFGYGYTF. Complete variable domain (other parts from reference TRBV5-5 and TRBJ1-2): DAGVTQSPTHLIKTRGQQVTLRCSPISGHKSVSWYQQVLGQGPQFIFQYYEKEERGRGNFPDRFSARQFPNYSSELNVNALLLGDSALYLCASSFRQVRRDDFGYGYTFGSGTRLTVV.

This clonotype was seen at least ten times. J is TRBJ2-5 and V is TRBV11-3; the match to TRBD2 covers 10 bases. Per the germline V gene, CDR1 is SGHNT and CDR2 is YENEEA. V was pared by 5 bases and J by 1 base, with 4 bases of the junction left unmatched. This CDR3 comprises 15 residues. DNA for the CDR3: TGTGCCAGCAGCATCGGACTAGCGGTCCAAGAGACCCAGTACTTC. The encoded protein is CASSIGLAVQETQYF.

The CDR3, as DNA: TGCGCCAGCAGCTCGGATGGACACCTCCAAGAGACCCAGTACTTC. Encoded protein: CASSSDGHLQETQYF. This chain uses TRBV5-1 with TRBJ2-5, with D possibly matching TRBD1 (5 bases). This CDR3 has 15 residues. With 3 bases removed from V and 1 base from J, the gap between germline ends came to 13 bases. The germline V gene has CDR1 SGHRS and CDR2 YFSETQ.

The rearrangement joins TRBV5-5 to TRBJ2-7, with D possibly being TRBD2 (7 bases). CDR1 and CDR2 from the germline V gene are SGHKS and YYEKEE (reference sequence). The ends were cut back, 4 bases at V and 3 bases at J, with 17 bases in the middle. CDR3 size: 15 residues. This chain's CDR3 is CASSPPGGSHYEQYF. The CDR3 DNA sequence: TGTGCCAGCAGCCCCCCGGGGGGCAGCCACTACGAGCAGTACTTC.

This clonotype was counted between two and nine times. This may be a read error: a much more frequent sequence differs by one nucleotide. This chain links TRBV28 with TRBJ2-2; maybe TRBD2 (6 bases). The CDR3 has 15 amino acids. Germline V gives CDR1 MDHEN, CDR2 SYDVKM. The DNA of the CDR3 is TGTGCCAGCAGTTTAAAGGGATCCCCCACCGGGGGGCTGTTTTTT. It is translated as CASSLKGSPTGGLFF.

This clonotype has ten or more counts. This rearrangement joins TRBV12-3 or TRBV12-4 to TRBJ2-6; 9 bases align to TRBD1. The CDR3 is 15 amino acids. V was pared by 7 bases and J by 3 bases, with 4 bases of the junction left unmatched. The DNA for the CDR3 is TGTGCCAGCAATAACAGGGGGCGTGGGGCCAACGTCCTGACTTTC. The encoded protein is CASNNRGRGANVLTF.

The chain carries TRBV20-1 and TRBJ2-7; 11 positions match TRBD2. The CDR3 has 16 amino acids. With 1 base clipped from V and 7 bases from J, the junction kept 12 bases outside the gene matches. Germline CDR1 reads DFQATT; CDR2 reads SNEGSKA (reference sequence). The CDR3 region is CSARAYSGGVVGEQYF. The CDR3 DNA is TGCAGTGCTAGAGCTTATAGCGGGGGGGTTGTAGGTGAGCAGTACTTC.